A single sample is the source of the 20 T cell receptor beta chains below, sequenced in a study of cytomegalovirus exposure and HLA in healthy donors. The assay was immunoSEQ multiplex PCR, and TCRdb's table has in-frame clones only and misses some. The sample has some 130,000 clones, nearly 90% seen once; the top ten hold around 1.2%. The source material was PBMCs. All receptors come from a woman aged 18-30 years in good health and CMV-seronegative.

CDR3 bases: TGTGCCAGCAGCGTAGTCAGCGGGGGGGCTAGTACGCAGTATTTT. Amino acid sequence: CASSVVSGGASTQYF. The rearrangement uses TRBV9 and TRBJ2-3; 10 nucleotides agree with TRBD2. CDR3 length: 15 residues. Germline V gene sequence: CDR1 SGDLS, CDR2 YYNGEE. Trimming at V came to 0 bases and at J to 8 bases, leaving 6 bases not matched to a gene.

The V and J genes are TRBV5-6 and TRBJ1-3, with TRBD1 matching 7 bases. The CDR3 spans 14 residues. Germline assignment: CDR1 SGHDT and CDR2 YYEEEE. J gave up 7 bases and V 3 bases, and 7 bases lay outside the gene matches. In nucleotides, the CDR3 is TGTGCCAGCAGCTACACAGGGGCAGGTAACACCATATATTTT. Translating it yields CASSYTGAGNTIYF.

The table lists this clone with many counts. The rearrangement uses TRBV6-6 and TRBJ2-3; a possible D gene is TRBD2 (6 bases). The CDR3 is made up of 13 amino acids. V lost 8 bases and J 2 bases, leaving 11 bases between the germline ends. Germline CDR1 is MNHNY and CDR2 is SVGAGI (reference sequence). The CDR3 protein is CASCSSDTDTQYF. In nucleotides, the CDR3 is TGTGCCAGCTGTTCTAGCGACACAGATACGCAGTATTTT.

V and J are TRBV7-9 and TRBJ2-3, with a tentative D call TRBD2 (6 bases). The CDR3 length is 17 residues. The germline V gene encodes CDR1 SEHNR and CDR2 FQNEAQ (reference sequence). Trimming left V 0 bases short and J 0 bases short, with 13 bases between. The CDR3 is CASSLALGGVSTDTQYF. In DNA, the CDR3 is TGTGCCAGCAGCTTAGCTCTTGGCGGGGTGAGCACAGATACGCAGTATTTT.

The rearrangement uses TRBV7-9 and TRBJ2-2, with D maybe TRBD1 (5 bases). Germline CDR1 SEHNR, CDR2 FQNEAQ (reference sequence). CDR3 length: 16 amino acids. Trimming took 2 bases from V and 5 from J, leaving 15 bases between them. CDR3 sequence: CASSLRGNRATGELFF. The DNA of the CDR3 is TGTGCCAGCAGCTTAAGGGGCAATAGAGCGACCGGGGAGCTGTTTTTT.

The chain couples TRBV19 to TRBJ2-3, with D unclear. There are 12 residues in the CDR3. V was clipped by 4 bases and J by 6 bases, with 8 bases between them. Germline V gives CDR1 LNHDA, CDR2 SQIVND (reference sequence). As DNA, the CDR3 is TGTGCCAGTAGTAATAGGCGGGATACGCAGTATTTT. Protein sequence: CASSNRRDTQYF. The whole variable domain, filled in from reference TRBV19 and TRBJ2-3, reads DGGITQSPKYLFRKEGQNVTLSCEQNLNHDAMYWYRQDPGQGLRLIYYSQIVNDFQKGDIAEGYSVSREKKESFPLTVTSAQKNPTAFYLCASSNRRDTQYFGPGTRLTVL.

This clone showed up just a few times. The rearrangement links TRBV6-5 to TRBJ1-1, with D perhaps matching TRBD1 (6 bases). This CDR3 is built from 13 residues. V lost 8 bases and J 3 bases, leaving 13 bases between the germline ends. Germline-derived CDR1 and CDR2 are MNHEY and SVGAGI. As DNA, the CDR3 is TGTGCCAGCCTTGGGGGGGCTTACACTGAAGCTTTCTTT. Translation gives CASLGGAYTEAFF.

The chain combines TRBV6-6 with TRBJ1-3; 7 bases align to TRBD1. V trimming: 7 bases; J trimming: 2 bases; junction bases outside the gene matches: 8. CDR3 size: 15 residues. The germline CDR1 and CDR2 sequences are MNHNY and SVGAGI (reference sequence). The CDR3 is CASTDDREPGNTIYF. DNA of the CDR3: TGTGCCAGCACTGATGACAGGGAACCTGGAAACACCATATATTTT.

The chain couples TRBV5-6 to TRBJ2-1; no clear D. This CDR3 has 14 residues. Germline V gene sequence: CDR1 SGHDT, CDR2 YYEEEE. Trimming took off 2 bases at V and 3 bases at J, with 9 bases between the two ends. The CDR3 nucleotides are TGTGCCAGCAGCTTCCAGTACAGCTACAATGAGCAGTTCTTC. This translates into CASSFQYSYNEQFF.

This clone was observed a handful of times. The chain combines TRBV19 with TRBJ1-2; the match to TRBD1 covers 11 bases. The CDR3 is 15 residues long. Germline loops: CDR1 LNHDA, CDR2 SQIVND (reference sequence). With V trimmed by 8 bases and J by 3 bases, 8 bases remained unmatched. The CDR3 protein is CASGQDRGQYYGYTF. CDR3 DNA: TGTGCCAGTGGTCAGGACAGGGGGCAGTACTATGGCTACACCTTC.

J is TRBJ2-5 and V is TRBV5-1, with 7 nucleotides matching TRBD2. The germline V gene has CDR1 SGHRS and CDR2 YFSETQ. The V and J ends lost 4 bases and 3 bases, in that order; junction bases with no gene match: 12. The CDR3 has 16 amino acids. The CDR3 is CASSGLPGLPEETQYF. The CDR3 coding sequence is TGCGCCAGCAGCGGGCTGCCGGGACTACCTGAAGAGACCCAGTACTTC.

The chain is built from TRBV5-1 and TRBJ1-1, with TRBD1 as a possible D gene (6 bases). This CDR3 contains 17 residues. Trimming took off 4 bases at V and 2 bases at J, with 21 bases between the two ends. Looked up from germline, CDR1 is SGHRS and CDR2 is YFSETQ. The CDR3 region has the DNA TGCGCCAGCAGCCCTGGACAGACAGCTCACCGAAACACTGAAGCTTTCTTT. It codes for CASSPGQTAHRNTEAFF.

The chain has TRBV5-6 and TRBJ1-2, with TRBD1 matching 7 bases. The CDR3 totals 15 residues. Germline V gene data show CDR1 as SGHDT and CDR2 as YYEEEE. V shed 3 bases and J 2 bases; nucleotides not matched to a gene: 7. CDR3 sequence reads: CASSSLGTVNYGYTF. The CDR3, as DNA: TGTGCCAGCAGCTCCCTAGGGACAGTGAACTATGGCTACACCTTC.

J is TRBJ2-6 and V is TRBV2; 7 nucleotides align to TRBD1. Germline CDR1 is SNHLY and CDR2 is FYNNEI. The CDR3 extends over 21 amino acids. The J segment lost 0 bases and the V segment lost 2 bases, leaving 16 bases of the junction unmatched. CDR3 coding DNA: TGTGCCAGCAGTGAACCCTCCTTATCGGGACAGAGTAACTCTGGGGCCAACGTCCTGACTTTC. Amino acid sequence: CASSEPSLSGQSNSGANVLTF.

This clone was counted only a few times. The chain has TRBV11-3 and TRBJ2-7, with 7 bases aligning to TRBD2. Germline CDR1 is SGHNT and CDR2 is YENEEA. Trimming removed 5 bases from V and 3 bases from J; junction bases left unmatched: 4. The CDR3 is 13 residues long. CDR3 loop: CASSAGDHYEQYF. The CDR3 DNA is TGTGCCAGCAGCGCGGGGGATCACTACGAGCAGTACTTC.

This chain joins TRBV2 and TRBJ1-3, with no clear D. Germline lookup yields CDR1 SNHLY and CDR2 FYNNEI. The CDR3 spans 14 residues. Trimming shortened V by 2 bases and J by 4 bases, and 9 bases separated the two germline ends. This CDR3 is CASSERGYGNTIYF. In DNA form, the CDR3 reads TGTGCCAGCAGTGAACGGGGATACGGAAACACCATATATTTT.

The chain uses TRBV6-6 and TRBJ1-6, with a tentative D call TRBD1 (6 bases). Germline values: CDR1 MNHNY, CDR2 SVGAGI (reference sequence). CDR3 length: 14 residues. V lost 2 bases to trimming and J lost 12 bases, with 14 bases between them. CDR3 sequence (DNA): TGTGCCAGCAGTTACCCCAGGGAAGGGGGACCCCTCCACTTT. Protein product: CASSYPREGGPLHF.

This clone came up once. V is TRBV6-5 and J is TRBJ2-5; no firm D call. Trimming cost V 2 bases and J 7 bases, with 5 bases left between them. Germline CDR1 and CDR2: MNHEY and SVGAGI. The length of the CDR3 is 11 residues. This chain's CDR3 is CASSYLGTQYF. The CDR3 DNA follows: TGTGCCAGCAGTTACCTAGGGACCCAGTACTTC.

In its sample, this clone was seen once. The chain carries TRBV29-1 and TRBJ2-3; D ambiguous. The V gene lost 4 bases and the J gene lost 8 bases, with 10 bases spanning the gap. The CDR3 totals 11 residues. Germline CDR1 and CDR2: SQVTM and ANQGSEA. The CDR3 sequence is CSVVGSFTQYF. CDR3 DNA sequence: TGCAGCGTTGTGGGCAGTTTTACGCAGTATTTT.

V gene TRBV9 combines with J gene TRBJ2-3; D is possibly TRBD2 (7 bases). Per germline, CDR1 SGDLS and CDR2 YYNGEE. The germline V and J ends were trimmed by 3 bases and 2 bases, with 13 bases remaining between them. The CDR3 has 15 residues. CDR3 bases: TGTGCCAGCAGCGCCGAGGGGGGGGTCACAGATACGCAGTATTTT. Translated: CASSAEGGVTDTQYF.